Listed below are T cell receptor beta chains from one sample, sequenced in a study of cytomegalovirus exposure and HLA in healthy donors. Generated by immunoSEQ multiplex PCR, the TCRdb table keeps only in-frame clones and is missing some. The sample lists 99,000 or so clones; 15% were seen once. The sequenced sample was PBMCs. The receptor set was obtained from a female donor in good health and CMV-seronegative. Both conserved end residues are part of each CDR3. Each record gives: D gene, J gene, V gene, clone size, CDR3 DNA, CDR3 protein. The D gene is left open where the match is weak. Part of the rows lack a size; the others show once, few, many or a class for expanded clones.

.,TRBJ2-6,TRBV4-3,few,TGCGCCAGCAGCCAAGATTACAGCTCTGGGGCCAACGTCCTGACTTTC,CASSQDYSSGANVLTF
.,TRBJ1-1,TRBV7-8,few,TGTGCCAGCAGCCACAGACAGACTGAAGCTTTCTTT,CASSHRQTEAFF
TRBD2,TRBJ2-7,TRBV4-3,.,TGCGCCAGCAGCCCTGGGGTTAGGAGCGGGGGGGCCGTACAGTACTTC,CASSPGVRSGGAVQYF
.,TRBJ1-1,TRBV19,.,TGTGCCAGTAGTATATCAAGGGGGAGTGAGAATACTGAAGCTTTCTTT,CASSISRGSENTEAFF
TRBD1,TRBJ2-3,TRBV4-3,few,TGCGCCAGCAGCCAAGACAACGGCAGGTTCAGGACAGGGGGTCCAGATACGCAGTATTTT,CASSQDNGRFRTGGPDTQYF
TRBD1,TRBJ1-4,TRBV19,few,TGTGCCAGTAAGGGCCAGGGGGCTTCAACTAATGAAAAACTGTTTTTT,CASKGQGASTNEKLFF
.,TRBJ1-2,TRBV6-5,.,TGTGCCAGCAGTTCCCCGACACGGATCTATGGCTACACCTTC,CASSSPTRIYGYTF
TRBD1,TRBJ1-1,TRBV19,.,TGTGCCAGTAGTATAGGGACAGGATTGAGGCTGAACACTGAAGCTTTCTTT,CASSIGTGLRLNTEAFF
.,TRBJ2-3,TRBV4-2,.,TGTGCCAGCAGCCACCAAAACCCCCCAAGAAGCGCAAGCACAGATACGCAGTATTTT,CASSHQNPPRSASTDTQYF
.,TRBJ1-1,TRBV15,few,TGTGCCACCAGCAGAGATAGAAAGATCATGAACACTGAAGCTTTCTTT,CATSRDRKIMNTEAFF
TRBD2,TRBJ2-1,TRBV4-1,few,TGCGCCAGCAGCCAAGCCCCACTAGCGGCCGATGAGCAGTTCTTC,CASSQAPLAADEQFF
TRBD2,TRBJ2-7,TRBV7-3,few,TGTGCCAGCAGCTTAACTGGACTAGCGGGAGGGACGGGTTACGAGCAGTACTTC,CASSLTGLAGGTGYEQYF
TRBD1,TRBJ1-2,TRBV27,.,TGTGCCAGCAGTTTTCAGGGGGCGAGAGGCTACACCTTC,CASSFQGARGYTF
.,TRBJ1-1,TRBV7-9,.,TGTGCCAGCAGCTTGGAGCTACCAGCTTTCTTT,CASSLELPAFF
.,TRBJ1-5,TRBV25-1,.,TGTGCCAGCAGTGCCTCAACAGGGCGGTATCAGCCCCAGCATTTT,CASSASTGRYQPQHF
TRBD2,TRBJ2-5,TRBV5-6,.,TGTGCCAGCAGCCCCGGACTAGAAGAGACCCAGTACTTC,CASSPGLEETQYF
.,TRBJ1-4,TRBV29-1,.,TGCAGCGTTGCCCCAGGCCTTAATGAAAAACTGTTTTTT,CSVAPGLNEKLFF
TRBD1,TRBJ1-2,TRBV11-2,few,TGTGCCAGCAGCTTAGACAGGGGGCCCTATGGCTACACCTTC,CASSLDRGPYGYTF
TRBD1,TRBJ1-6,TRBV5-1,.,TGCGCCAGCAGCTTAAGACAGGGCGAGGGTTCACCCCTCCACTTT,CASSLRQGEGSPLHF
.,TRBJ2-5,TRBV25-1,.,TGTGCCAGCAGTGAATCTCCCTCGGAGACCCAGTACTTC,CASSESPSETQYF
.,TRBJ2-2,TRBV5-1,few,TGCGCCAGCAGCAGCTTGGGGCCCAGGTACGACACCGGGGAGCTGTTTTTT,CASSSLGPRYDTGELFF
TRBD2,TRBJ2-5,TRBV20-1,few,TGCAGTGCTAGAGGTCCTAGCGGGGGGTACTTC,CSARGPSGGYF
.,TRBJ1-6,TRBV7-9,few,TGTGCCAGCAGCTTAGCGCCGAGTTCACCCCTCCACTTT,CASSLAPSSPLHF
.,TRBJ2-1,TRBV29-1,few,TGCAGCGTGGCTCAAAGACAGGTGGTCAATGAGCAGTTCTTC,CSVAQRQVVNEQFF
TRBD1,TRBJ1-6,TRBV5-6,.,TGTGCCAGCAGCTCCCCCATCGGGACAGGGGATTCACCCCTCCACTTT,CASSSPIGTGDSPLHF